The sequence of this TCR beta chain was determined in a study of shared clonotypes between healthy human individuals. Using immunoSEQ multiplex PCR, the repertoire was profiled, and TCRdb retains in-frame clones only, with some absent. The sample has more than 2,000,000 clones; more than 85% are singletons. CDR3 size: 14 residues. Germline CDR1 reads SGHAT; CDR2 reads FQNNGV. The V and J ends lost 1 base and 2 bases respectively, with 9 bases between them. Concerning this clone: Additional DNA sequences in this sample encode the identical CDR3.

The chain joins TRBV11-2 to TRBJ2-7, with unresolved D. The clonotype originates from a man in his late teens or twenties in good health. Some clones in this sample may be carry-over from other donors' samples. The sequencing input was naive CD4+ T cells from PBMCs. Subset in this sample: CD45RA+ positively selected. The CDR3 DNA sequence: TGTGCCAGCAGCTTAGGACTCGTTCCCTACGAGCAGTACTTC. The encoded protein is CASSLGLVPYEQYF. The complete variable domain, with remaining parts taken from reference TRBV11-2 and TRBJ2-7, reads EAGVAQSPRYKIIEKRQSVAFWCNPISGHATLYWYQQILGQGPKLLIQFQNNGVVDDSQLPKDRFSAERLKGVDSTLKIQPAKLEDSAVYLCASSLGLVPYEQYFGPGTRLTVT.